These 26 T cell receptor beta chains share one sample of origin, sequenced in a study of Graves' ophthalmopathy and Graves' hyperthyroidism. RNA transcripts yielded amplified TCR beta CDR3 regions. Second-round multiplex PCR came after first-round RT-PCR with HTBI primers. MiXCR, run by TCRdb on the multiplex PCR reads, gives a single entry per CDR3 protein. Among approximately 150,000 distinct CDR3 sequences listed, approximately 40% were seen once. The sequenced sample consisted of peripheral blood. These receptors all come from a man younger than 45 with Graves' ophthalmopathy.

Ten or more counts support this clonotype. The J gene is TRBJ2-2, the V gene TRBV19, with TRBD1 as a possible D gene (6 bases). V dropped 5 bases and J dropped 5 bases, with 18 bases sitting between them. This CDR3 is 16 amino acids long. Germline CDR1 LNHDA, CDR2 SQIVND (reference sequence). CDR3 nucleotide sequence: TGTGCCAGTAGTGCATATTCGGCCCAGGGGACCGGGGAGCTGTTTTTT. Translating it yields CASSAYSAQGTGELFF.

The CDR3 DNA sequence: TGTGCCAGCAGTTTCTGGGGGGCAGCTTTCTTT. This encodes CASSFWGAAFF. This chain joins TRBV6-5 and TRBJ1-1, with D perhaps matching TRBD1 (6 bases). The CDR3 length is 11 residues. Germline lookup yields CDR1 MNHEY and CDR2 SVGAGI. The germline V and J ends were trimmed by 4 bases and 10 bases, with 10 bases remaining between them.

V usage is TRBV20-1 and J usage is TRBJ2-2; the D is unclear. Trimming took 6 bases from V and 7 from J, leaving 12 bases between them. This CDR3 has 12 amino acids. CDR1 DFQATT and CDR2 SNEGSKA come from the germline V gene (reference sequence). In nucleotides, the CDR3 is TGCAGTGCCACCTCTTTGGGCGGGGAGCTGTTTTTT. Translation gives CSATSLGGELFF.

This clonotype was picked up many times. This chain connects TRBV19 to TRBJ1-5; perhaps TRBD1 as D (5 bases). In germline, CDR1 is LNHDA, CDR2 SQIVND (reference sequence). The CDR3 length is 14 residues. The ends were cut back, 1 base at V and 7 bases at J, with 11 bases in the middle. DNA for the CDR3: TGTGCCAGTAGTATAGGGGCAGGGATCCAGCCCCAGCATTTT. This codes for CASSIGAGIQPQHF.

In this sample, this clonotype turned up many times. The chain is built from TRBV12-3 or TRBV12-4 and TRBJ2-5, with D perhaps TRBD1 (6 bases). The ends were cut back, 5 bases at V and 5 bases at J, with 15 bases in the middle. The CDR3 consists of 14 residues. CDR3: CASSPIQGLETQYF. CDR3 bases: TGTGCCAGCAGTCCTATACAGGGTCTGGAGACCCAGTACTTC.

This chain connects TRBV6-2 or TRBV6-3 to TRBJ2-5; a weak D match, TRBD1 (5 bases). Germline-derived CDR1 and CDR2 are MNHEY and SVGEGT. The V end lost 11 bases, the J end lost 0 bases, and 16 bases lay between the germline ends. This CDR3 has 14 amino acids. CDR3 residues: CAEKAGLDQETQYF. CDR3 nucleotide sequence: TGTGCCGAAAAGGCAGGGCTGGACCAAGAGACCCAGTACTTC.

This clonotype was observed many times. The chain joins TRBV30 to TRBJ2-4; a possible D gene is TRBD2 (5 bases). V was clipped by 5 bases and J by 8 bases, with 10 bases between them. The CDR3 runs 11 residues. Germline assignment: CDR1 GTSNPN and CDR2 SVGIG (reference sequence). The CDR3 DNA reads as TGTGCCTGGTCCGGCGGGTACATTCAGTACTTC. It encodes CAWSGGYIQYF.

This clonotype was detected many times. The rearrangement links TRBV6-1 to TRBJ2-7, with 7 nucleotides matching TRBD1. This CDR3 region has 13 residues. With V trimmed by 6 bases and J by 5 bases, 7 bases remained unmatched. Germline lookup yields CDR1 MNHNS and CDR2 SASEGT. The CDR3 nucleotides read TGTGCCAGCAGCCTCGACAGGGACAACGAGCAGTACTTC. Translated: CASSLDRDNEQYF.

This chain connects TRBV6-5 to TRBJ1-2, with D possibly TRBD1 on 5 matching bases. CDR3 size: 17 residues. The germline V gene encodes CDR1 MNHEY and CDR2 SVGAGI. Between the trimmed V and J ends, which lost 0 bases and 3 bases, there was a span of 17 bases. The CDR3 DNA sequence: TGTGCCAGCAGTTACTCCGTAAGGGGTGCGGAGGACTATGGCTACACCTTC. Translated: CASSYSVRGAEDYGYTF.

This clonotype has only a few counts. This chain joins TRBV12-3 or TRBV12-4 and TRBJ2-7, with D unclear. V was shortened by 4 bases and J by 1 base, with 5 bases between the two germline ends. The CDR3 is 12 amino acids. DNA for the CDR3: TGTGCCAGCAGTTCGCAATCCTACGAGCAGTACTTC. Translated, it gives CASSSQSYEQYF.

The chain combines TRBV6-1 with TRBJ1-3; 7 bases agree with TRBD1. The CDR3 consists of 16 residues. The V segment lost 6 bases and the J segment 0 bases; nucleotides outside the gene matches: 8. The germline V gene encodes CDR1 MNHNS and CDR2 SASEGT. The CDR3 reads CASSFTGASSGNTIYF. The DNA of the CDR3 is TGTGCCAGCAGCTTCACAGGGGCCAGCTCTGGAAACACCATATATTTT.

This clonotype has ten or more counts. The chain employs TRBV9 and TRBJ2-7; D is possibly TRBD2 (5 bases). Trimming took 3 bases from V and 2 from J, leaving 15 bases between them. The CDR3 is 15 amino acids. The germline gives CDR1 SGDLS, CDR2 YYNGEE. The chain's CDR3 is CASSARSGTPYEQYF. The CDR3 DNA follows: TGTGCCAGCAGCGCCCGGAGCGGCACCCCCTACGAGCAGTACTTC.

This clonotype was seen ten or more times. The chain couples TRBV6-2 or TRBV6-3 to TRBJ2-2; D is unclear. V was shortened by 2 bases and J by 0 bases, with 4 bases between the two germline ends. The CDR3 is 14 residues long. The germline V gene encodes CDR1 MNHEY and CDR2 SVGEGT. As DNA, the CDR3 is TGTGCCAGCAGTTACACTACGAACACCGGGGAGCTGTTTTTT. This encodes CASSYTTNTGELFF.

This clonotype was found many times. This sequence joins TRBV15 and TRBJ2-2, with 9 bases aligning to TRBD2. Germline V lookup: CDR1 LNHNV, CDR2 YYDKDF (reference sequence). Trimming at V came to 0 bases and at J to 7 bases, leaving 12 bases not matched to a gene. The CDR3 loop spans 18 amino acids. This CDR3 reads CATSRDPGGRAGGGELFF. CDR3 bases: TGTGCCACCAGCAGAGATCCAGGCGGGAGGGCCGGTGGCGGGGAGCTGTTTTTT.

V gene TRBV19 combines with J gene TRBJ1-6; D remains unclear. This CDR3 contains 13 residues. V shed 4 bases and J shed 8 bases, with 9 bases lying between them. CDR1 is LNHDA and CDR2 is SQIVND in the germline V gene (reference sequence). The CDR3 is CASSNSGYSPLHF. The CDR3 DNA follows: TGTGCCAGTAGTAACTCCGGTTATTCACCCCTCCACTTT.

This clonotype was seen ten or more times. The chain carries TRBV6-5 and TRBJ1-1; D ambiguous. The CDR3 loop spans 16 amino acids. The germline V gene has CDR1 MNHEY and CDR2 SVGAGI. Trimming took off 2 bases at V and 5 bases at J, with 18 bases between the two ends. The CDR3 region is CASSYAALNGRTEAFF. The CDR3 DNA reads TGTGCCAGCAGTTACGCAGCTTTGAATGGTAGAACTGAAGCTTTCTTT.

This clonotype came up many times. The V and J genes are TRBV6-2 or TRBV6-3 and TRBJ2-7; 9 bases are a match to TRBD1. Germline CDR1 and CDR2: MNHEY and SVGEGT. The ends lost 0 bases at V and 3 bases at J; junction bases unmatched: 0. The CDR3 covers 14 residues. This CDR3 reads CASSYSTGGYEQYF. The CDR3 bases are TGTGCCAGCAGTTACTCGACAGGGGGCTACGAGCAGTACTTC.

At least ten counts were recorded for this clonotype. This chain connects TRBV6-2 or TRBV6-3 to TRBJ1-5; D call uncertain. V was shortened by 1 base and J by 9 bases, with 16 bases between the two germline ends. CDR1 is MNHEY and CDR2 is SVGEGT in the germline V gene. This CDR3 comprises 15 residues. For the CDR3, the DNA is TGTGCCAGCAGTTACTACTCTCGCGTGGATCGGCCCCAGCATTTT. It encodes CASSYYSRVDRPQHF.

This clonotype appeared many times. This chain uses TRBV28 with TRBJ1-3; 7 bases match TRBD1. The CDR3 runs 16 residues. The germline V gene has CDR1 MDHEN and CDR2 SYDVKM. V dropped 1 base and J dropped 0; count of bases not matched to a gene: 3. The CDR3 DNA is TGTGCCAGCAGTTTATCAGGGACAGTCTCTGGAAACACCATATATTTT. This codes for CASSLSGTVSGNTIYF.

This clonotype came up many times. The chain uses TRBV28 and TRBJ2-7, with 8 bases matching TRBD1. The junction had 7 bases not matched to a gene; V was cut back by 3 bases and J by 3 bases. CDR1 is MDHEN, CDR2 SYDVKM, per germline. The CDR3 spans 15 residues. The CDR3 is CASSLGGQVNYEQYF. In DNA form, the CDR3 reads TGTGCCAGCAGTTTGGGGGGACAGGTAAACTACGAGCAGTACTTC.

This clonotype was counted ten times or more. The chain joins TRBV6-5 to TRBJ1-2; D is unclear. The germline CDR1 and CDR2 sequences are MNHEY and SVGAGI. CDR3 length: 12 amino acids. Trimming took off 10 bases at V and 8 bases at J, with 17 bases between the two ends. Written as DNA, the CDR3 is TGTGCCACAGGCCCTGGCCTTGGAGGCTACACCTTC. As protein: CATGPGLGGYTF.

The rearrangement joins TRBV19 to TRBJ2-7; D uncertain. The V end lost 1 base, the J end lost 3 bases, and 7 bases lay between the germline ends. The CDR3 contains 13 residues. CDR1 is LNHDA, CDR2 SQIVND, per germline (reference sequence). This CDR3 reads CASSIGELYEQYF. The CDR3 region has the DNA TGTGCCAGTAGTATAGGAGAGCTCTACGAGCAGTACTTC.

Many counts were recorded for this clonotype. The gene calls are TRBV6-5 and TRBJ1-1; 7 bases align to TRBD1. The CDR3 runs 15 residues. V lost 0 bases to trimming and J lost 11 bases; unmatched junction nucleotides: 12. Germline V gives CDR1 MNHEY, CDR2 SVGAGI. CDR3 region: CASSYSFAQGRSAFF. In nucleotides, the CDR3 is TGTGCCAGCAGTTACTCGTTTGCACAGGGGAGATCGGCTTTCTTT.

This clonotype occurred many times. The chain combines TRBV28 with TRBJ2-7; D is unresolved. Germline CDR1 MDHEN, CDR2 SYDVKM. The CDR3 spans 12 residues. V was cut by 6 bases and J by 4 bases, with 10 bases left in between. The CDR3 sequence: CASSPPEYEQYF. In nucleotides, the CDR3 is TGTGCCAGCAGCCCTCCGGAGTACGAGCAGTACTTC.

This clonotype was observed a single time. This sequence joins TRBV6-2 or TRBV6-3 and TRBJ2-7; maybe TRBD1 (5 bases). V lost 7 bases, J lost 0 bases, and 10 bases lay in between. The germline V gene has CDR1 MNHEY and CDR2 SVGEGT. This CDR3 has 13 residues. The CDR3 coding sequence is TGTGCCAGCACTCGACAGAGCTCCTACGAGCAGTACTTC. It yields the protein CASTRQSSYEQYF.

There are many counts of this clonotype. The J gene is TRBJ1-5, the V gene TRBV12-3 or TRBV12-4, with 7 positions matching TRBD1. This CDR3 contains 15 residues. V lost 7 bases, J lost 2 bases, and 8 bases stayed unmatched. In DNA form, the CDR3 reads TGTGCCAGCAATCGACAGGGCGGTGGCAATCAGCCCCAGCATTTT. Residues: CASNRQGGGNQPQHF.